This TCR beta chain emerged from a study of CD8 T cells in ankylosing spondylitis. TCR beta libraries were made by quantitative 5'-RACE with molecular barcodes. A single record per CDR3 protein comes from TCRdb applying MiXCR to the 5' RACE reads. The table records under 850,000 distinct CDR3 sequences, around 20% of them present only once. Germline V gene lookup returns CDR1 SGHTA and CDR2 FQGNSA. This CDR3 region has 15 residues. The V and J ends lost 2 bases and 2 bases respectively, with 11 bases between them. This clonotype has a count of ten or more. Its antigen is as yet unknown. General observations from the study: Matched ankylosing spondylitis synovial fluid reportedly contained a significantly enriched population of disease-linked clones. Researchers report that disease-linked clones proved CD8+ and relatively rare in peripheral blood. Apparently characteristic of ankylosing spondylitis blood was a TCR beta motif (roughly 8 highly homologous variants).

Source material: blood, either unsorted or a sorted T cell fraction (not recorded which). This TCR derives from a male donor with ankylosing spondylitis. The V and J genes are TRBV7-2 and TRBJ2-3; D is possibly TRBD1 or TRBD2 (5 bases each). For the CDR3, the DNA is TGTGCCAGCAGCTTATCGACGGGGCTCACAGATACGCAGTATTTT. Translated, it gives CASSLSTGLTDTQYF.